This T cell receptor beta chain is drawn from a study of beta chain features in type 1 diabetes. Study-wide background: Age and gender were similar between patients and healthy donors, as were cell yields.

Study conclusions and caveats: All four CD4+ subsets from Type 1 diabetes patients carried moderately but significantly shorter TCRB CDR3s.

What was sequenced were expressed TCRB transcripts, since all of the isolated RNA had been reverse transcribed. Produced via immunoSEQ multiplex PCR; TCRdb's table is partial and in-frame only. The sample holds 300,000 to 400,000 clones; 9.3% are singletons and the top ten take roughly 0.99%. This clone was seen more than once but under ten times. What it binds is not known. This clonotype originated in a man younger than 40 with type 1 diabetes. Sequenced: central memory CD4+ T cells from blood.

The CDR3 DNA reads as TGTGCCAGTACCGAGTCCGAGATGGGGTACAATGAGCAGTTCTTC. This codes for CASTESEMGYNEQFF. V and J are TRBV19 and TRBJ2-1, with no clear D. V shed 7 bases and J shed 4 bases, with 17 bases lying between them. This CDR3 has 15 residues. Germline V CDR1 and CDR2: LNHDA, SQIVND (reference sequence).